This section outlines one T cell receptor (beta chain) sequence together with its context. Its antigen is unknown. No much larger clonotype is one base removed from it; base qualities were not supplied. These data belong to a study of blood T cell repertoires in COVID-19 (TCRdb year 2020). As for the study more broadly: Collaborator samples came from the United States, Italy and Spain and covered acute and convalescent phases of COVID-19. The prospective study material was composed of cDNA or gDNA derived from T cells, B-cell-depleted T cells, or PBMCs. The dataset comprised deeply sampled blood TCRbeta repertoires from subjects exposed to, actively infected with, or recovered from COVID-19. The repertoires were made available in a free public database intended to serve as a resource for research on the immune response to SARS-CoV-2. Samples came from the ongoing ImmuneRACE study (first 160 participants) plus 1,254 subjects from 6 global collaborators. A de-identified subject ID, COVID-19 status, age in years and sex were almost always included in the sample metadata. HLA class I and class II types, where available, came from metadata supplied by the sample provider rather than from assay-based typing.

TCRbeta CDR3 regions were amplified from genomic DNA by means of the immunoSEQ Assay, a bias-controlled multiplex PCR. The authors processed their data as follows. Within the assay, amplification of reference gene primers was used to estimate how many nucleated cells each sample contained. To quantify the absolute abundance of each unique TCRbeta CDR3 rearrangement, sequence reads were collapsed and filtered. For each sample, productive Simpson clonality was calculated as the square root of Simpson's diversity index over productive rearrangements. Not all clones reach the TCRdb copy of this immuneACCESS table, which keeps in-frame sequences only. Checked studies attribute under half of the gap to unresolved V genes and leave the rest unexplained. V and J calls and clone size are copied from that table; D and trimming were computed from the DNA. The sample table contains approximately 300,000 clones; only one count was recorded for 90% to 95% of them. Roughly 3.6% of the sample goes to the ten largest clones.

Study-wide findings and limitations: The quantity of clinical and demographic metadata differed by source and by participant and was supplied without curation.

Participants in the prospective study were enrolled through a virtual design, were aged roughly 18 to 100 years, and lived in approximately 25 United States geographic areas. To assign participants to cohorts, the prospective study relied on clinical history that participants themselves reported in a screening survey and a study questionnaire. A participant counted as exposed if, within 2 weeks of entering the study, that participant had been in contact with someone who had a PCR-confirmed or clinician-diagnosed COVID-19 case. In the prospective study, mobile phlebotomists collected whole blood, serum and a nasopharyngeal or oropharyngeal swab from each participant. Over an approximately two-month period, participants in the prospective study had the option of providing additional blood draws and questionnaires. Before DNA extraction, prospective study blood samples were shipped either frozen or at room temperature.

The CDR3 starts with the cysteine, ends with the phenylalanine, and has 15 residues. The sequence is cut down to CDR3 DNA, 45 bases in frame from base 1. Trimming removed 6 bases from V and 0 bases from J; the gene matches leave 5 bases unexplained. Looking up the germline V gene yields CDR1 MNHEY and CDR2 SVGAGI. This clonotype was sampled from a woman in her twenties or thirties who had been exposed to COVID-19. The chain is made from TRBV6-5 and TRBJ1-2; TRBD1 lines up with 9 middle nucleotides. Specimen: PBMCs or T cells enriched from blood (not recorded which). CDR3 reads: CASSQQGAANYGYTF. The nucleotide sequence is TGTGCCAGCAGCCAACAGGGGGCGGCTAACTATGGCTACACCTTC.